This is a list of T cell receptor beta chains from one sample in a study of cytomegalovirus exposure and HLA in healthy donors. Sequenced by immunoSEQ multiplex PCR; TCRdb stores in-frame clones only, minus some. The sample consists of about 120,000 clones, around 84% of them appearing once. The sequencing sample was made of PBMCs. Every receptor here comes from a man aged 25 to 45 in good health and CMV-seropositive. The CDR3 runs from the conserved cysteine through the conserved F or W. Fields, in order: J gene, V gene, D gene, clone size, CDR3 DNA, CDR3 protein. The D gene is left open where the match is weak. Clone size is shown for a subset of rows, as once, few, many or a class of expanded clone.

TRBJ2-1 TRBV7-2 TRBD1 - TGTGCCAGCAGCAAGGACAGGCTCAACAATGAGCAGTTCTTC CASSKDRLNNEQFF
TRBJ2-3 TRBV10-3 - - TGTGCCATCAGTGGGGGCAGGAACGACCATAGCACAGATACGCAGTATTTT CAISGGRNDHSTDTQYF
TRBJ2-2 TRBV5-1 - few TGCGCCAGCATCCCCGACAGGCCGACGAACACCGGGGAGCTGTTTTTT CASIPDRPTNTGELFF
TRBJ2-6 TRBV5-1 TRBD1 - TGCGCCAGCAGCTTGGTGGGCACAGGGGGTTACTCTGGGGCCAACGTCCTGACTTTC CASSLVGTGGYSGANVLTF
TRBJ2-5 TRBV5-4 TRBD2 once TGTGCCAGCACCCCGGGACTAGCGGGAGTCGAGACCCAGTACTTC CASTPGLAGVETQYF
TRBJ2-5 TRBV5-5 - - TGTGCCAGCAGCTTGCCAGTTACGTCGTCGGAGACCCAGTACTTC CASSLPVTSSETQYF
TRBJ1-2 TRBV4-2 - few TGTGCCAGCAGCCAAGCCTCTTATGGCTACACCTTC CASSQASYGYTF
TRBJ1-5 TRBV6-1 - - TGTGCCAGTTCACAGGGTATGGGTCAGCCCCAGCATTTT CASSQGMGQPQHF
TRBJ2-3 TRBV5-6 TRBD1 - TGTGCCAGCAGCCTGGGGACAGTTGGTTCAGATACGCAGTATTTT CASSLGTVGSDTQYF
TRBJ1-1 TRBV2 - - TGTGCCAGCAGCGCAAGGGGGTTTAGGATGAACACTGAAGCTTTCTTT CASSARGFRMNTEAFF
TRBJ1-2 TRBV6-5 TRBD1 once TGTGCCAGCAGATCCGCTCCCGGGACAGAAAATGGCTACACCTTC CASRSAPGTENGYTF
TRBJ1-2 TRBV18 - - TGTGCCAGCTCAGCTTCACAGGGTAGGGGCTATGGCTACACCTTC CASSASQGRGYGYTF
TRBJ2-2 TRBV12-5 - - TGTGCTAGTGCCCGGGGGACTAACACCGGGGAGCTGTTTTTT CASARGTNTGELFF
TRBJ1-6 TRBV19 TRBD1 - TGTGCCAGTAGCTCGACAGGGAATAATTCACCCCTCCACTTT CASSSTGNNSPLHF
TRBJ2-5 TRBV19 TRBD1 - TGTGCCAGTAACACTCGGGACAGGGAGAAAGGGCAAGAGACCCAGTACTTC CASNTRDREKGQETQYF
TRBJ1-2 TRBV5-5 - - TGTGCCAGCAGCTTGGGCGGGGGGCCTAGCTATGGCTACACCTTC CASSLGGGPSYGYTF
TRBJ2-1 TRBV4-1 - - TGCGCCAGCAGCCAAGTCCGAGGCAATTACAATGAGCAGTTCTTC CASSQVRGNYNEQFF
TRBJ2-2 TRBV7-9 TRBD2 - TGTGCCAGCAGCTTTCCGGCGCGGGAGATGCACGGGGAGCTGTTTTTT CASSFPAREMHGELFF
TRBJ2-2 TRBV4-2 - - TGTGCCAGCAGCCAAGAGTTGAGCGTGGGCACCGGGGAGCTGTTTTTT CASSQELSVGTGELFF
TRBJ2-7 TRBV18 TRBD2 - TGTGCCAGCTCACCGGGCGGGGGGGCCCAAAACTACGAGCAGTACTTC CASSPGGGAQNYEQYF